This TCR beta chain was identified in a study of blood T cells in healthy people across ages. The J segment lost 5 bases and the V segment lost 3 bases, leaving 8 bases of the junction unmatched. CDR1 is SGDLS and CDR2 is YYNGEE in the germline V gene. The CDR3 covers 15 residues. This clonotype was picked up a small number of times. Primers used in a second PCR of about 7 to 12 cycles were a sample-barcoded 5' primer and a J-beta primer mix. TCRdb processed the 5' RACE reads anew with MiXCR; each CDR3 protein has one entry. The top ten hold around 11% of the sample, which has 1.5 million to 2 million distinct CDR3 sequences, about 32% seen once.

Source material: blood. This clonotype was obtained from a woman aged 25 to 39 in good health. The chain recombines TRBV9 with TRBJ1-2; 9 nucleotides align to TRBD1. The CDR3 reads CASSDRQGDRYGYTF. The CDR3 bases are TGTGCCAGCAGCGACCGACAGGGGGACAGATATGGCTACACCTTC.